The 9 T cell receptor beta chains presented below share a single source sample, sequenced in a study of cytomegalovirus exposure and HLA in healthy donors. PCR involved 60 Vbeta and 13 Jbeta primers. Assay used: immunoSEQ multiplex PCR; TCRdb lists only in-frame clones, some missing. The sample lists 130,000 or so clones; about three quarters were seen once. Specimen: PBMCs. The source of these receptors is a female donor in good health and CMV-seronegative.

The CDR3, as DNA: TGCGCCAGCAGCCCTCTGTGGGTCCCGGGGAATTCACCCCTCCACTTT. Translation: CASSPLWVPGNSPLHF. The rearrangement uses TRBV5-1 and TRBJ1-6; D remains ambiguous. The V gene's germline CDR1 is SGHRS and CDR2 YFSETQ. V dropped 4 bases and J dropped 7 bases, with 18 bases sitting between them. The CDR3 extends over 16 amino acids.

The CDR3 coding sequence is TGTGCCAGCAGTTACTCAGCAGGGGGAAATAACTATGGCTACACCTTC. Residues: CASSYSAGGNNYGYTF. The V gene is TRBV6-5, the J gene TRBJ1-2, with TRBD1 identical over 7 bases. The J segment lost 1 base and the V segment lost 0 bases, leaving 5 bases of the junction unmatched. The CDR3 is 16 amino acids. Germline assignment: CDR1 MNHEY and CDR2 SVGAGI.

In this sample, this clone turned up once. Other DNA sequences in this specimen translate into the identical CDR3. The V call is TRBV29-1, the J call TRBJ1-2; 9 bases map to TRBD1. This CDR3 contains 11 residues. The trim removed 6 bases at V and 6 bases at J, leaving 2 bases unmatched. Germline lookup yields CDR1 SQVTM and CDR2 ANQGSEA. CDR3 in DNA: TGCAGCGTACGGGACAGGGATGGCTACACCTTC. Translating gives CSVRDRDGYTF.

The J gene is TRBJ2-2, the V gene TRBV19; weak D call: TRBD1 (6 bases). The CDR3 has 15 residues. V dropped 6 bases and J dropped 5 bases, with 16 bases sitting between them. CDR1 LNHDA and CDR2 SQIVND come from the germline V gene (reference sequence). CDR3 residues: CASRLDHDRTGELFF. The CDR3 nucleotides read TGTGCCAGTAGGCTAGACCATGACAGGACCGGGGAGCTGTTTTTT.

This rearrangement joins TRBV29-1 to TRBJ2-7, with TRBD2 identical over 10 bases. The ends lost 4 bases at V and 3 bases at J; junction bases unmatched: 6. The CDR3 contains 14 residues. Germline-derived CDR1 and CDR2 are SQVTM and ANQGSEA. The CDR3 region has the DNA TGCAGCGTTGTGGTAGCGGGAGGCTTCTACGAGCAGTACTTC. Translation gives CSVVVAGGFYEQYF.

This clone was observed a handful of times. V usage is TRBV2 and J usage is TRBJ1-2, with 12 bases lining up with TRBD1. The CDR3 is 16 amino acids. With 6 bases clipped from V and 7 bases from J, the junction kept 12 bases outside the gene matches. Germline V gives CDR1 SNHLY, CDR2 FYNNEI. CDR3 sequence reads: CASRKPSGTGGRGYTF. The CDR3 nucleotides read TGTGCCAGCAGGAAACCTTCCGGGACAGGGGGCCGTGGCTACACCTTC.

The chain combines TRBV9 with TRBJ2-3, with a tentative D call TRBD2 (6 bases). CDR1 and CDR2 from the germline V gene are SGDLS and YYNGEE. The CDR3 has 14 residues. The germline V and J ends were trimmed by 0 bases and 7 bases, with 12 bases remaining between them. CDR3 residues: CASSVVGGSNTQYF. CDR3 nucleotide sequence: TGTGCCAGCAGCGTAGTAGGAGGGAGTAATACGCAGTATTTT.

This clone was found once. As DNA, the CDR3 is TGCGCCAGCAGCGTCGGACAGGGGCAAGAGACCCAGTACTTC. Its translation: CASSVGQGQETQYF. The chain couples TRBV5-1 to TRBJ2-5; 9 bases line up with TRBD1. The trim removed 4 bases at V and 2 bases at J, leaving 3 bases unmatched. This CDR3 is 14 amino acids long. Germline CDR1 reads SGHRS; CDR2 reads YFSETQ.

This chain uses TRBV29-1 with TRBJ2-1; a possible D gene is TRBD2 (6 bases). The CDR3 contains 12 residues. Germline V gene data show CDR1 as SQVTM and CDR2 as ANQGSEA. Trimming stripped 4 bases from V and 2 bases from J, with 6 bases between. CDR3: CSVGLAYNEQFF. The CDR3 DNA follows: TGCAGCGTTGGACTAGCCTACAATGAGCAGTTCTTC.